This TCR beta chain comes out of a study of blood T cells in healthy people across ages. This clonotype was seen a few times. Trimming left V 0 bases short and J 4 bases short, with 19 bases between. The CDR3 is 18 amino acids. CDR1 and CDR2 (germline): MNHEY, SVGEGT. Donors ranged from about 6 to 95 years old and were healthy Caucasians in Russia. A second roughly 6 to 12 cycle PCR used barcoded and J-beta primers. TCRdb reprocessed the 5' RACE reads with MiXCR, giving one entry per CDR3 protein. The sample lists roughly 700,000 distinct CDR3 sequences, 32% occurring once. The rearrangement uses TRBV6-2 or TRBV6-3 and TRBJ1-5, with D tentatively TRBD1 (6 bases). This receptor was identified in a woman of 80 years or more in good health. Sequenced sample: blood. The CDR3 protein is CASSYSGGDLRRNQPQHF. DNA of the CDR3: TGTGCCAGCAGTTACTCAGGGGGGGACCTCCGAAGGAATCAGCCCCAGCATTTT.